These T cell receptor beta chains were read from a single sample in a study of shared clonotypes between healthy human individuals. The method was immunoSEQ multiplex PCR; TCRdb's version includes in-frame clones alone and lacks a portion of them. This sample yields about 2.4 million clones, of which approximately 94% are seen a single time; approximately 0.36% belongs to the top ten. The material sequenced was naive CD4+ T cells from PBMCs. These receptors originate from a man between 18 and 29 years old in good health. Some clones in this sample may be carry-over from other donors' samples. Each CDR3 is given with its conserved first and last residue. The D gene is left open where the match is weak. Clone size is shown for a subset of rows, as once, few, many or a class of expanded clone.

J gene: TRBJ2-5; clone size: NA; V gene: TRBV25-1; CDR3 length: 14; D gene: TRBD2; CDR3 DNA: TGTGCCAGCAGTGCCGGACTAGCGCTGGAGACCCAGTACTTC; CDR3 protein: CASSAGLALETQYF
J gene: TRBJ2-2; clone size: NA; V gene: TRBV7-3; CDR3 length: 16; D gene: NA; CDR3 DNA: TGTGCCAGCAGCTTAGGGCGGGTGGGGCACACCGGGGAGCTGTTTTTT; CDR3 protein: CASSLGRVGHTGELFF
J gene: TRBJ2-5; clone size: NA; V gene: TRBV30; CDR3 length: 15; D gene: NA; CDR3 DNA: TGTGCCTGGGGTCCGTTTGTGGTGGACCAAGAGACCCAGTACTTC; CDR3 protein: CAWGPFVVDQETQYF
J gene: TRBJ1-3; clone size: NA; V gene: TRBV28; CDR3 length: 16; D gene: TRBD1; CDR3 DNA: TGTGCCAGCAGTTCCCCGGGACAGGGGGCTGGAAACACCATATATTTT; CDR3 protein: CASSSPGQGAGNTIYF
J gene: TRBJ2-1; clone size: NA; V gene: TRBV7-3; CDR3 length: 15; D gene: TRBD2; CDR3 DNA: TGTGCCAGCAGCGCCGGACTAGCGGCATACAATGAGCAGTTCTTC; CDR3 protein: CASSAGLAAYNEQFF
J gene: TRBJ2-5; clone size: NA; V gene: TRBV5-5; CDR3 length: 14; D gene: TRBD1; CDR3 DNA: TGTGCCAGCAGCCTCCCGGGACAGCAAGAGACCCAGTACTTC; CDR3 protein: CASSLPGQQETQYF
J gene: TRBJ1-5; clone size: NA; V gene: TRBV30; CDR3 length: 14; D gene: NA; CDR3 DNA: TGTGCCTGGAGTAAAGGGAATAGCAATCAGCCCCAGCATTTT; CDR3 protein: CAWSKGNSNQPQHF
J gene: TRBJ1-5; clone size: once; V gene: TRBV19; CDR3 length: 14; D gene: NA; CDR3 DNA: TGTGCCACTGCCCCGAGGGGTGTCGGTCAGCCCCAGCATTTT; CDR3 protein: CATAPRGVGQPQHF
J gene: TRBJ1-2; clone size: NA; V gene: TRBV7-2; CDR3 length: 16; D gene: NA; CDR3 DNA: TGTGCCAGCAGCGCCATTCCCCCCCGGCGGTATGATGGCTACACCTTC; CDR3 protein: CASSAIPPRRYDGYTF
J gene: TRBJ2-3; clone size: NA; V gene: TRBV5-4; CDR3 length: 15; D gene: NA; CDR3 DNA: TGTGCCAGCAGCACGACACAATCTAGCACAGATACGCAGTATTTT; CDR3 protein: CASSTTQSSTDTQYF
J gene: TRBJ1-2; clone size: NA; V gene: TRBV11-2; CDR3 length: 14; D gene: TRBD1; CDR3 DNA: TGTGCCAGCAGCTTACCGGACAGGGGGCCTGGCTACACCTTC; CDR3 protein: CASSLPDRGPGYTF
J gene: TRBJ1-2; clone size: NA; V gene: TRBV2; CDR3 length: 12; D gene: NA; CDR3 DNA: TGTGCCAGCAGTGAAAGTAGAGGAGGCTACACCTTC; CDR3 protein: CASSESRGGYTF
J gene: TRBJ2-3; clone size: NA; V gene: TRBV29-1; CDR3 length: 15; D gene: TRBD2; CDR3 DNA: TGCAGCGTTGACTTTCTAGCGGGAGTCTCAGATACGCAGTATTTT; CDR3 protein: CSVDFLAGVSDTQYF
J gene: TRBJ1-3; clone size: NA; V gene: TRBV9; CDR3 length: 16; D gene: NA; CDR3 DNA: TGTGCCAGCAGCGTAGCTAACGCAGCCTCTGGAAACACCATATATTTT; CDR3 protein: CASSVANAASGNTIYF
J gene: TRBJ2-1; clone size: NA; V gene: TRBV5-1; CDR3 length: 18; D gene: TRBD2; CDR3 DNA: TGCGCCAGCAGCTTGGAAAGGACCGGGACTAGCGGGAGCAATGAGCAGTTCTTC; CDR3 protein: CASSLERTGTSGSNEQFF
J gene: TRBJ1-1; clone size: NA; V gene: TRBV7-3; CDR3 length: 16; D gene: NA; CDR3 DNA: TGTGCCAGCAGCGAAGAAGGGGGGCCCTGGAACACTGAAGCTTTCTTT; CDR3 protein: CASSEEGGPWNTEAFF
J gene: TRBJ2-1; clone size: NA; V gene: TRBV5-1; CDR3 length: 15; D gene: TRBD2; CDR3 DNA: TGCGCCAGCAGCCGGACTAGCGGGGTCTACAATGAGCAGTTCTTC; CDR3 protein: CASSRTSGVYNEQFF
J gene: TRBJ1-1; clone size: NA; V gene: TRBV7-2; CDR3 length: 14; D gene: NA; CDR3 DNA: TGTGCCAGCAGCCCACAGGCAGGACCCACTGAAGCTTTCTTT; CDR3 protein: CASSPQAGPTEAFF
J gene: TRBJ1-5; clone size: few; V gene: TRBV10-2; CDR3 length: 15; D gene: TRBD1; CDR3 DNA: TGCGCCAGCAGTGAGTCACAGGGGTACAATCAGCCCCAGCATTTT; CDR3 protein: CASSESQGYNQPQHF
J gene: TRBJ2-1; clone size: NA; V gene: TRBV6-4; CDR3 length: 16; D gene: TRBD2; CDR3 DNA: TGTGCCAGCAGCGAGCGACTAGCGGTAACCTACAATGAGCAGTTCTTC; CDR3 protein: CASSERLAVTYNEQFF
J gene: TRBJ2-7; clone size: NA; V gene: TRBV6-5; CDR3 length: 13; D gene: NA; CDR3 DNA: TGTGCCAGCAGCCCATGGGGGATCTACGAGCAGTACTTC; CDR3 protein: CASSPWGIYEQYF
J gene: TRBJ1-3; clone size: NA; V gene: TRBV7-3; CDR3 length: 13; D gene: NA; CDR3 DNA: TGTGCCAGCAGCTTAGTTCCAGGAAACACCATATATTTT; CDR3 protein: CASSLVPGNTIYF
J gene: TRBJ2-1; clone size: once; V gene: TRBV29-1; CDR3 length: 13; D gene: TRBD2; CDR3 DNA: TGCAGCGCCGGGACTAGCGGGATCGATGAGCAGTTCTTC; CDR3 protein: CSAGTSGIDEQFF
J gene: TRBJ1-6; clone size: NA; V gene: TRBV6-4; CDR3 length: 13; D gene: NA; CDR3 DNA: TGTGCCAGCAGTGCCCAGACCGGTTCACCCCTCCACTTT; CDR3 protein: CASSAQTGSPLHF
J gene: TRBJ1-4; clone size: NA; V gene: TRBV2; CDR3 length: 13; D gene: TRBD1; CDR3 DNA: TGTGCCAGCAGGCCACAGGGGGTGGCTGAACTGTTTTTT; CDR3 protein: CASRPQGVAELFF
J gene: TRBJ2-5; clone size: NA; V gene: TRBV18; CDR3 length: 12; D gene: NA; CDR3 DNA: TGTGCCAGCTCACCAAGGGGGGAGACCCAGTACTTC; CDR3 protein: CASSPRGETQYF
J gene: TRBJ1-1; clone size: NA; V gene: TRBV25-1; CDR3 length: 14; D gene: NA; CDR3 DNA: TGTGCCAGCTCCTACGGAGAGTTGAACACTGAAGCTTTCTTT; CDR3 protein: CASSYGELNTEAFF
J gene: TRBJ1-1; clone size: NA; V gene: TRBV6-5; CDR3 length: 13; D gene: NA; CDR3 DNA: TGTGCCAGCCTACTAAGGGCGAACACTGAAGCTTTCTTT; CDR3 protein: CASLLRANTEAFF
J gene: TRBJ1-2; clone size: NA; V gene: TRBV5-4; CDR3 length: 16; D gene: TRBD1; CDR3 DNA: TGTGCCAGCAGCCCGGTCTGGCGGGACAGGGCAGATGGCTACACCTTC; CDR3 protein: CASSPVWRDRADGYTF
J gene: TRBJ2-7; clone size: NA; V gene: TRBV5-1; CDR3 length: 14; D gene: NA; CDR3 DNA: TGCGCCAGAGTGTCTGTAGGGCCAACCTACGAGCAGTACTTC; CDR3 protein: CARVSVGPTYEQYF
J gene: TRBJ1-1; clone size: NA; V gene: TRBV19; CDR3 length: 13; D gene: NA; CDR3 DNA: TGTGCCAGTAGCCCCAGCGTGGGGGTTGAAGCTTTCTTT; CDR3 protein: CASSPSVGVEAFF
J gene: TRBJ2-3; clone size: NA; V gene: TRBV7-2; CDR3 length: 14; D gene: NA; CDR3 DNA: TGTGCCAGCAGCTTACGCGCGCGGGAAGATACGCAGTATTTT; CDR3 protein: CASSLRAREDTQYF
J gene: TRBJ2-3; clone size: NA; V gene: TRBV6-1; CDR3 length: 14; D gene: NA; CDR3 DNA: TGTGCCAGCAGTGTCGCTGGGGGCACAGATACGCAGTATTTT; CDR3 protein: CASSVAGGTDTQYF
J gene: TRBJ2-3; clone size: NA; V gene: TRBV29-1; CDR3 length: 13; D gene: NA; CDR3 DNA: TGCAGCGTTGAGCAGCACGGGACAGATACGCAGTATTTT; CDR3 protein: CSVEQHGTDTQYF
J gene: TRBJ2-5; clone size: NA; V gene: TRBV18; CDR3 length: 12; D gene: NA; CDR3 DNA: TGTGCCAGCTCACCAAGGTCAGAGACCCAGTACTTC; CDR3 protein: CASSPRSETQYF
J gene: TRBJ2-7; clone size: NA; V gene: TRBV28; CDR3 length: 16; D gene: NA; CDR3 DNA: TGTGCCAGCAGTTGGGGTGGGGCGCAGGGATCCTACGAGCAGTACTTC; CDR3 protein: CASSWGGAQGSYEQYF
J gene: TRBJ1-5; clone size: few; V gene: TRBV10-3; CDR3 length: 14; D gene: NA; CDR3 DNA: TGTGCCATCAGTGAGTCAACAGGGAATCAGCCCCAGCATTTT; CDR3 protein: CAISESTGNQPQHF
J gene: TRBJ2-7; clone size: NA; V gene: TRBV5-1; CDR3 length: 18; D gene: NA; CDR3 DNA: TGCGCCAGCAGCCTGAACGTCGTCGACAGGAGACTCTCCTACGAGCAGTACTTC; CDR3 protein: CASSLNVVDRRLSYEQYF
J gene: TRBJ2-7; clone size: NA; V gene: TRBV28; CDR3 length: 16; D gene: TRBD1; CDR3 DNA: TGTGCCAGCAGTTTCCTGACCGGGACAGGTATACACGAGCAGTGCTTC; CDR3 protein: CASSFLTGTGIHEQCF
J gene: TRBJ2-7; clone size: NA; V gene: TRBV28; CDR3 length: 16; D gene: TRBD1; CDR3 DNA: TGTGCCAGCAGTTTCCGGTACAGGGGGCCTTTCTACGAGCAGTACTTC; CDR3 protein: CASSFRYRGPFYEQYF
J gene: TRBJ2-3; clone size: NA; V gene: TRBV28; CDR3 length: 16; D gene: NA; CDR3 DNA: TGTGCCAGCAGTTTTTTACTCACAGGCAGCACAGATACGCAGTATTTT; CDR3 protein: CASSFLLTGSTDTQYF
J gene: TRBJ2-2; clone size: NA; V gene: TRBV2; CDR3 length: 13; D gene: NA; CDR3 DNA: TGTGCCAGCAGCCCAGAGAAGACCGGGGAGCTGTTTTTT; CDR3 protein: CASSPEKTGELFF
J gene: TRBJ1-5; clone size: NA; V gene: TRBV7-2; CDR3 length: 15; D gene: NA; CDR3 DNA: TGTGCCAGCAGCCCAGAGCTGGGGCGATATCAGCCCCAGCATTTT; CDR3 protein: CASSPELGRYQPQHF
J gene: TRBJ2-1; clone size: once; V gene: TRBV9; CDR3 length: 15; D gene: TRBD2; CDR3 DNA: TGTGCCAGCAGCCTAGCCGCGGGAGGGCCGGGGGAGCAGTTCTTC; CDR3 protein: CASSLAAGGPGEQFF